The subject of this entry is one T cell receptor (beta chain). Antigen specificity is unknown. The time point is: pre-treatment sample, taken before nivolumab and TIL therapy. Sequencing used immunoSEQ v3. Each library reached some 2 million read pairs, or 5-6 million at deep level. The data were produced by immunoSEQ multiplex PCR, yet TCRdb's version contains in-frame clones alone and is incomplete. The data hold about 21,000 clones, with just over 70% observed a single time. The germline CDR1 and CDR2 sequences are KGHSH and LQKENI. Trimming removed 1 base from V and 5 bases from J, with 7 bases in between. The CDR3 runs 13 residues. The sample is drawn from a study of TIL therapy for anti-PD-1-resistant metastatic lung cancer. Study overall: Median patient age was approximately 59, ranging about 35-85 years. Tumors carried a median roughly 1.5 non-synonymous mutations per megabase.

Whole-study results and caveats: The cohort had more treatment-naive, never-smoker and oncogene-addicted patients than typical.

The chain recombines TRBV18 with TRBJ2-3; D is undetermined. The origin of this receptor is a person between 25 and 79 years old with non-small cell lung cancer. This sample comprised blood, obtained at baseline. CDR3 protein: CASSPRPGDTQYF. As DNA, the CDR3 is TGTGCCAGCTCACCACGCCCGGGAGATACGCAGTATTTT.